This is a list of T cell receptor beta chains from one sample in a study of T cell responses to AZD1222 COVID-19 vaccine. The repertoire was sequenced with immunoSEQ multiplex PCR; TCRdb's copy has only in-frame clones and lacks some. The sample records about 160,000 clones, around 91% being singletons. This material consisted of peripheral blood, taken on day 0 of AZD1222 vaccination. These TCRs come from an adult in good health. Each CDR3 is given with its conserved first and last residue. The D gene is left open where the match is weak. Clone size is given for some rows only: seen once, a few or many times, or a class if the clone is expanded.

D gene: NA
V gene: TRBV4-3
J gene: TRBJ1-1
clone size: NA
CDR3 protein: CASSRGQRMNTEAFF
CDR3 DNA: TGCGCCAGCAGCCGAGGTCAGAGAATGAACACTGAAGCTTTCTTT

D gene: NA
V gene: TRBV28
J gene: TRBJ2-1
clone size: few
CDR3 protein: CASRDRGYSHNEQFF
CDR3 DNA: TGTGCCAGCAGGGACAGAGGGTACTCCCACAATGAGCAGTTCTTC

D gene: NA
V gene: TRBV19
J gene: TRBJ1-2
clone size: NA
CDR3 protein: CASSPGGRANYGYTF
CDR3 DNA: TGTGCCAGTTCCCCCGGCGGCAGGGCCAACTATGGCTACACCTTC

D gene: NA
V gene: TRBV4-2
J gene: TRBJ1-2
clone size: NA
CDR3 protein: CASSQELPDYGYTF
CDR3 DNA: TGTGCCAGCAGCCAAGAGTTGCCAGACTATGGCTACACCTTC

D gene: NA
V gene: TRBV9
J gene: TRBJ1-1
clone size: NA
CDR3 protein: CASSVVDMNTEAFF
CDR3 DNA: TGTGCCAGCAGCGTGGTGGACATGAACACTGAAGCTTTCTTT

D gene: NA
V gene: TRBV7-9
J gene: TRBJ1-1
clone size: NA
CDR3 protein: CASSLNRPEFTEAFF
CDR3 DNA: TGTGCCAGCAGCTTGAATCGGCCTGAGTTCACTGAAGCTTTCTTT

D gene: TRBD1
V gene: TRBV7-6
J gene: TRBJ1-1
clone size: NA
CDR3 protein: CASSLGTGMYTEAFF
CDR3 DNA: TGTGCCAGCAGCTTAGGGACAGGGATGTATACTGAAGCTTTCTTT

D gene: TRBD1
V gene: TRBV7-9
J gene: TRBJ2-3
clone size: NA
CDR3 protein: CASSPAQTGDIDTQYF
CDR3 DNA: TGTGCCAGCAGCCCCGCCCAGACAGGGGACATAGATACGCAGTATTTT

D gene: TRBD1
V gene: TRBV30
J gene: TRBJ2-7
clone size: once
CDR3 protein: CAWRVVGFQGDYEQYF
CDR3 DNA: TGTGCCTGGAGGGTCGTCGGCTTCCAGGGGGACTACGAGCAGTACTTC

D gene: NA
V gene: TRBV21-1
J gene: TRBJ2-3
clone size: once
CDR3 protein: CASSPRTGGGDTQYF
CDR3 DNA: TGTGCCAGCAGCCCGCGGACAGGGGGTGGGGATACGCAGTATTTT

D gene: NA
V gene: TRBV10-3
J gene: TRBJ1-2
clone size: NA
CDR3 protein: CAITEDRSDYGYTF
CDR3 DNA: TGTGCCATCACCGAAGACAGATCTGACTATGGCTACACCTTC

D gene: NA
V gene: TRBV4-1
J gene: TRBJ2-5
clone size: NA
CDR3 protein: CASSQGMGRAETQYF
CDR3 DNA: TGCGCCAGCAGCCAGGGTATGGGACGCGCGGAGACCCAGTACTTC

D gene: NA
V gene: TRBV9
J gene: TRBJ1-2
clone size: few
CDR3 protein: CASSGDTALNYGYTF
CDR3 DNA: TGTGCCAGCAGCGGGGATACGGCCTTAAACTATGGCTACACCTTC

D gene: TRBD2
V gene: TRBV7-9
J gene: TRBJ2-5
clone size: NA
CDR3 protein: CASSRTSKQETQYF
CDR3 DNA: TGTGCCAGCAGTCGGACTAGCAAACAAGAGACCCAGTACTTC

D gene: NA
V gene: TRBV27
J gene: TRBJ2-2
clone size: NA
CDR3 protein: CASRFRGPGELFF
CDR3 DNA: TGTGCCAGCAGATTTAGGGGTCCCGGGGAGCTGTTTTTT

D gene: NA
V gene: TRBV21-1
J gene: TRBJ2-1
clone size: NA
CDR3 protein: CASTAIGLAGECSYNEQFF
CDR3 DNA: TGTGCCAGCACCGCGATTGGACTAGCGGGGGAATGCTCCTACAATGAGCAGTTCTTC

D gene: NA
V gene: TRBV4-1
J gene: TRBJ1-5
clone size: NA
CDR3 protein: CASRRTSEVDQPQHF
CDR3 DNA: TGCGCCAGCAGACGAACGTCGGAGGTGGATCAGCCCCAGCATTTT

D gene: NA
V gene: TRBV27
J gene: TRBJ2-3
clone size: NA
CDR3 protein: CASSPTGAHDTQYF
CDR3 DNA: TGTGCCAGCTCGCCTACGGGGGCGCATGATACGCAGTATTTT

D gene: TRBD1
V gene: TRBV6-4
J gene: TRBJ1-5
clone size: NA
CDR3 protein: CASSGTGKPNQPQHF
CDR3 DNA: TGTGCCAGCAGTGGGACAGGGAAACCCAATCAGCCCCAGCATTTT

D gene: NA
V gene: TRBV6-5
J gene: TRBJ2-3
clone size: NA
CDR3 protein: CASRITRGDTQYF
CDR3 DNA: TGTGCCAGCAGAATCACACGGGGAGATACGCAGTATTTT

D gene: NA
V gene: TRBV27
J gene: TRBJ1-6
clone size: NA
CDR3 protein: CASRNRPSSYNSPLHF
CDR3 DNA: TGTGCCAGCAGGAACAGGCCGAGCTCCTATAATTCACCCCTCCACTTT

D gene: NA
V gene: TRBV5-1
J gene: TRBJ2-5
clone size: NA
CDR3 protein: CASSTRAPQETQYF
CDR3 DNA: TGCGCCAGCTCTACCCGGGCACCTCAAGAGACCCAGTACTTC